The 13 T cell receptor beta chains reported below all come from one sample, sequenced in a study of human T cells and chemical hapten exposure. Noted time point: patch test 2, 6 weeks after DPC sensitization. As to treatment: therapeutic diphenylcyclopropenone sensitization with weekly scalp DPC. Whole blood that had not been fractionated was the source of extracted total RNA. TCRdb reprocessed the RACE reads via MiXCR and lists one record per CDR3 protein. The sample has some 42,000 distinct CDR3 sequences; 8.5% to 10% are singletons. The specimen was whole blood, collected in connection with sensitization to the hapten diphenylcyclopropenone (DPC). The origin of the receptors is a woman under 40 with alopecia areata. Some clones in this sample may be carry-over from other donors' samples.

This clonotype appeared many times. In nucleotides, the CDR3 is TGTGCCATCAGCCCGGGACAGGGTCCCTACGAGCAGTACTTC. Residues: CAISPGQGPYEQYF. The chain employs TRBV10-3 and TRBJ2-7; 9 nucleotides align to TRBD1. The CDR3 contains 14 residues. V lost 6 bases and J lost 2; bases outside the gene matches: 5. Germline V lookup: CDR1 ENHRY, CDR2 SYGVKD.

Only a few counts were recorded for this clonotype. The V and J genes are TRBV7-9 and TRBJ2-2; D not certain. The germline V gene has CDR1 SEHNR and CDR2 FQNEAQ (reference sequence). This CDR3 region has 15 residues. Deletions cut 4 bases from V and 8 bases from J, with 17 bases between. Here the CDR3 reads CASSSQWLGGGELFF. In DNA, the CDR3 is TGTGCCAGCAGCTCGCAGTGGCTAGGCGGTGGGGAGCTGTTTTTT.

This clonotype occurred a few times. The chain combines TRBV9 with TRBJ1-1, with 9 bases fitting TRBD1. CDR1 is SGDLS and CDR2 is YYNGEE in the germline V gene. The CDR3 has 15 residues. The V segment lost 4 bases and the J segment 8 bases; nucleotides outside the gene matches: 12. The CDR3 protein is CASSPEDRGFEEAFF. The DNA for the CDR3 is TGTGCCAGCAGCCCCGAGGACAGGGGCTTTGAGGAAGCTTTCTTT.

In this sample, this clonotype turned up many times. This chain joins TRBV9 and TRBJ2-1, with 8 bases identical to TRBD1. This CDR3 is 15 amino acids long. CDR1 is SGDLS and CDR2 is YYNGEE in the germline V gene. V was clipped by 2 bases and J by 9 bases; unmatched bases: 10. The CDR3 DNA reads as TGTGCCAGCAGCGTCGGACAGGGCCTTTTTAGTGAGCAGTTCTTC. Its protein product is CASSVGQGLFSEQFF.

The rearrangement uses TRBV28 and TRBJ1-1; D ambiguous. Germline loops: CDR1 MDHEN, CDR2 SYDVKM. The CDR3 has 14 amino acids. V was cut by 4 bases and J by 5 bases, with 14 bases left in between. CDR3 protein: CASSSRRGGTEAFF. In nucleotides, the CDR3 is TGTGCCAGCAGTTCCCGGCGGGGAGGGACTGAAGCTTTCTTT.

This clonotype was detected many times. The CDR3 reads CASSLAQGTDTQYF. Here the CDR3 DNA reads TGTGCCAGCAGCTTAGCGCAAGGCACAGATACGCAGTATTTT. This chain connects TRBV7-9 to TRBJ2-3; no clear D. V lost 0 bases and J lost 1, with 5 bases in between. Looked up from germline, CDR1 is SEHNR and CDR2 is FQNEAQ (reference sequence). The CDR3 is 14 amino acids.

This clonotype was seen only a few times. The chain joins TRBV7-9 to TRBJ2-7, with a tentative D call TRBD2 (5 bases). The CDR3 spans 13 residues. V was trimmed by 6 bases and J by 2 bases, leaving 11 bases between them. The V gene's germline CDR1 is SEHNR and CDR2 FQNEAQ (reference sequence). CDR3 nucleotides: TGTGCCAGCAGTTATGACTACACCTACGAGCAGTACTTC. Translated, it gives CASSYDYTYEQYF.

The chain joins TRBV10-3 to TRBJ2-2, with TRBD2 matching 12 bases. In germline, CDR1 is ENHRY, CDR2 SYGVKD. CDR3 length: 16 residues. V lost 6 bases, J lost 2 bases, and 4 bases stayed unmatched. This CDR3 is CAISRLAGVNTGELFF. The CDR3, as DNA: TGTGCCATCAGCCGACTAGCGGGAGTTAACACCGGGGAGCTGTTTTTT.

The chain couples TRBV5-6 to TRBJ1-2; TRBD1 agrees at 7 bases. The CDR3 consists of 13 residues. With 4 bases clipped from V and 4 bases from J, the junction kept 4 bases outside the gene matches. The V gene's germline CDR1 is SGHDT and CDR2 YYEEEE. The CDR3 loop reads CASSNGQVYGYTF. The CDR3 bases are TGTGCCAGCAGCAACGGACAGGTCTATGGCTACACCTTC.

Ten or more counts support this clonotype. The chain combines TRBV10-3 with TRBJ1-5, with a weak D call TRBD1 (5 bases). CDR3 length: 16 residues. Germline V gives CDR1 ENHRY, CDR2 SYGVKD. Trimming took off 5 bases at V and 3 bases at J, with 17 bases between the two ends. CDR3 in amino acids: CAISPLGPGNNQPQHF. The CDR3 DNA reads as TGTGCCATCAGTCCACTGGGGCCAGGAAACAATCAGCCCCAGCATTTT.

This clonotype showed up just a few times. The chain recombines TRBV12-3 or TRBV12-4 with TRBJ2-6; tentatively, D is TRBD1 or TRBD2 (5 bases each). This CDR3 has 15 amino acids. The V and J ends lost 6 bases and 4 bases respectively, with 13 bases between them. The chain's CDR3 is CASRPPGAGANVLTF. CDR3 nucleotides: TGTGCCAGCAGGCCCCCCGGGGCCGGGGCCAACGTCCTGACTTTC.

CDR3 DNA: TGTGCCAGCAGTGAAGGCGGGGGCGGCTATGGCTACACCTTC. Translation gives CASSEGGGGYGYTF. The chain couples TRBV6-1 to TRBJ1-2, with D perhaps matching TRBD1 (6 bases). Looked up from germline, CDR1 is MNHNS and CDR2 is SASEGT. The CDR3 loop spans 14 amino acids. V lost 1 base, J lost 4 bases, and 10 bases lay in between.

A few counts support this clonotype. The V call is TRBV25-1, the J call TRBJ1-5; TRBD1 aligns across 7 bases. The CDR3 covers 13 residues. Germline-derived CDR1 and CDR2 are MGHDK and SYGVNS. After removal of 4 bases from V and 7 bases from J, the junction contained 4 bases not matched to a gene. In DNA, the CDR3 is TGTGCCAGCAGTGGACAGGGCGAGCAGCCCCAGCATTTT. The encoded protein is CASSGQGEQPQHF.